The entry below gives a single TCR beta chain sequence along with its context. Its cognate antigen has yet to be identified. No base quality information exists; no much larger clone differs at one position. Trimmed from V: 1 base; trimmed from J: 5 bases; junction bases lacking a gene match: 5. The CDR3 starts with the cysteine, ends with the phenylalanine, and has 13 residues. CDR3 DNA is the only sequence kept; it has 39 bases, read in frame from the first base. Reading the germline V gene (reference sequence) gives CDR1 GTSNPN and CDR2 SVGIG. The sample belongs to a study of lymphopenia after photon versus proton radiotherapy (dated by TCRdb to about 2019). The study in broad terms: In patients with gastrointestinal tumors who developed high-grade lymphopenia, the study compared the immunological effects of photon radiation therapy with those of proton radiation therapy. The cohort included approximately 22 patients with gastrointestinal tumors who developed lymphopenia after receiving either photon or proton therapy. The study aimed to characterize how the two radiation modalities differ in their impact on the immune system. Summary of the overall study and its limitations: During treatment, patients who received proton therapy stayed relatively stable, whereas patients who received photon therapy lost naive T cells and TCR diversity and gained effector/memory populations. After the lymphocyte count nadir, oligoclonal expansion, especially of CD8+ Temra cells, was observed in photon-treated repertoires, and the drop in diversity was driven by this expansion. Across the cohort, an inverse correlation was found between a larger post-nadir drop in TCR diversity and overall survival time among patients who died. The survival association was examined only in patients who died, and the authors described better survival with proton therapy as a possibility, not as a demonstrated result.

Library method: the immunoSEQ multiplex PCR assay. T cell repertoires were profiled by deep sequencing of rearranged TCR beta loci, alongside multiparametric flow cytometry. Not all clones reach the TCRdb copy of this immuneACCESS table, which keeps in-frame sequences only. Checked studies attribute under half of the gap to unresolved V genes and leave the rest unexplained. Recorded for this sample are more than 60,000 clones; about 90% of them occurred a single time. The ten largest clonotypes hold approximately 2.2% of the sample. This material consisted of peripheral blood, taken from a patient treated with photon-based radiotherapy. In this chain, TRBV30 is recombined with TRBJ2-7; TRBD1 aligns with 7 central bases. The clonotype originates from a middle-aged man with gastric cancer. For the CDR3, the sequence is CAWSAQGPDEQYF. The DNA sequence is TGTGCCTGGAGTGCACAGGGGCCCGACGAGCAGTACTTC.